This T cell receptor (beta chain) was sequenced for a study of identifying expanded T cells in peripheral blood. Study-wide points: Variance in clone template counts between two-week samples significantly increased with total template count across all healthy donors. Technical replicates showed roughly 1.2 changed clones; approximately two weeks about 16; four weeks 19.

Data came from immunoSEQ multiplex PCR; TCRdb stores just in-frame clones and leaves some out. The sample consists of over 85,000 clones, roughly 84% of them appearing once. Germline lookup yields CDR1 SGHDT and CDR2 YYEEEE. The CDR3 extends over 16 amino acids. The V segment lost 0 bases and the J segment 2 bases; nucleotides outside the gene matches: 6. During the collection period, no donor immune events like infections were recorded. As for this clone: What it binds is not known.

The sample comprised blood. The chain recombines TRBV5-6 with TRBJ2-3; 7 nucleotides agree with TRBD2. This TCR derives from a person aged 18 to 75 in good health. The CDR3, as DNA: TGTGCCAGCAGCTTGGGGCTAGCGGAGATCACAGATACGCAGTATTTT. Translating it yields CASSLGLAEITDTQYF.